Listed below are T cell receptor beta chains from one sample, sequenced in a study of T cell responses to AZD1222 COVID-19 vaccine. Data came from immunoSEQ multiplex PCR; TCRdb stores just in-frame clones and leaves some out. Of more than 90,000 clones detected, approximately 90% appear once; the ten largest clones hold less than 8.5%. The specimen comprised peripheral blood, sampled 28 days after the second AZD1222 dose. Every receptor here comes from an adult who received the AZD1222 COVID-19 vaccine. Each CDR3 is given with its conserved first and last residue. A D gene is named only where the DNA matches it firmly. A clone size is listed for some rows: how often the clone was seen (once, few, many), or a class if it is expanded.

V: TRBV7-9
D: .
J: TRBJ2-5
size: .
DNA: TGTGCCAGCAGCTTAACCAGGGGGGGACAAGAGACCCAGTACTTC
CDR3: CASSLTRGGQETQYF

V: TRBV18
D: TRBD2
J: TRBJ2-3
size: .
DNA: TGTGCCAGCTCACCACGGGTAGCGGGAGGGCCGGAGTCAGATACGCAGTATTTT
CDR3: CASSPRVAGGPESDTQYF

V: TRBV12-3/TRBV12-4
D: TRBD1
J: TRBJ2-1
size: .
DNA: TGTGCCAGCAGGGACAGGGTTGCTGAGCAGTTCTTC
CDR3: CASRDRVAEQFF

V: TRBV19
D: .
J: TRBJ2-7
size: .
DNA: TGTGCCAGTAGTAGGAGTGCGACAATCAGCTCCTACGAGCAGTACTTC
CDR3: CASSRSATISSYEQYF

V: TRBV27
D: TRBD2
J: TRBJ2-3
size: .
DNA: TGTGCCAGCAGTTTCGGGGGGAAGGCAGATACGCAGTATTTT
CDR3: CASSFGGKADTQYF

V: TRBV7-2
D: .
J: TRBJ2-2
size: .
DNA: TGTGCCAGCAGCTTAGGGCCTTCCTCCGGGGAGCTGTTTTTT
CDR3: CASSLGPSSGELFF

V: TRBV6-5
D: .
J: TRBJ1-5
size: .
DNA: TGTGCCAGACCCGCTGGGGGGGAAGGAAATCAGCCCCAGCATTTT
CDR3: CARPAGGEGNQPQHF

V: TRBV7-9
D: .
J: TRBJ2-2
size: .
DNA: TGTGCCAGACGGGAGAACACCGGGGAGCTGTTTTTT
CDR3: CARRENTGELFF

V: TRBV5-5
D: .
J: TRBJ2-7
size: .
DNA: TGTGCCAGCAGCGAGGACAATTCCTACGAGCAGTACTTC
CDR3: CASSEDNSYEQYF

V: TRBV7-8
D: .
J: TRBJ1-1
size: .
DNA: TGTGCCAGCAGCCCCCAGGGAGGGATCGGGAACACTGAAGCTTTCTTT
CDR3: CASSPQGGIGNTEAFF

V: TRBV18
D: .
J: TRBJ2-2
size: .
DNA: TGTGCCAGCTCAGATCTACAGGGATCGAACACCGGGGAGCTGTTTTTT
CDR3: CASSDLQGSNTGELFF

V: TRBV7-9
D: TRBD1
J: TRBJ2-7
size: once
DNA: TGTGCCAGCAGCCGTCAAGTCCCGGGACAGGGATCGGCTCCCTACGAGCAGTACTTC
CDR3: CASSRQVPGQGSAPYEQYF

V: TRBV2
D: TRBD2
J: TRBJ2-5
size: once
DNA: TGTGCCAGCAGAGGCGGGAGAGGGGTGGAGACCCAGTACTTC
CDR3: CASRGGRGVETQYF

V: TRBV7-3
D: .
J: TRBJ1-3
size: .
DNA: TGTGCCAGCAGCCCAAGAACGACAGTCTCCTCTGGAAACACCATATATTTT
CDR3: CASSPRTTVSSGNTIYF

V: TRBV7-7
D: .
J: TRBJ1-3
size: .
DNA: TGTGCTAGCAGCTTATCTAGCTCTGGAAACACCATATATTTT
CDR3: CASSLSSSGNTIYF

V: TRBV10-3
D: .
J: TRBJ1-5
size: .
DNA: TGTGCCATCAGTGAGTCTCCTGATCAGCCCCAGCATTTT
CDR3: CAISESPDQPQHF

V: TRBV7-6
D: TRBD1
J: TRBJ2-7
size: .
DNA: TGTGCCAGCAGCTCTGGACAGGGCAGCGAGCAGTACTTC
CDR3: CASSSGQGSEQYF

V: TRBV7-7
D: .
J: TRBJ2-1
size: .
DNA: TGTGCTAGCAGCTTATTGGGCGGGGTCTACAATGAGCAGTTCTTC
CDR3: CASSLLGGVYNEQFF

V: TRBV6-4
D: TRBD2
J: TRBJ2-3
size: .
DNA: TGTGCCAGCAGTGACTCCACGGGAGGCGGGACAGATACGCAGTATTTT
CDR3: CASSDSTGGGTDTQYF

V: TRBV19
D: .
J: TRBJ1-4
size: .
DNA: TGTGCCAGTAGTATGGGTTGGGGAGCTAATGAAAAACTGTTTTTT
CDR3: CASSMGWGANEKLFF

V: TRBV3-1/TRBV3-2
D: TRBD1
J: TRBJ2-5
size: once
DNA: TGTGCCAGCAGCCAAACAGGGGCGGGTTTGGAGACCCAGTACTTC
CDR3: CASSQTGAGLETQYF

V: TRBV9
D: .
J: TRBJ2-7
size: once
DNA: TGTGCCAGCAGCGTCTCAGCAGGGCCGGACGAGCAGTACTTC
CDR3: CASSVSAGPDEQYF

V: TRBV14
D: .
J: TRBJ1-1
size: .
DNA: TGTGCCAGCAGCCAAGAGGAGAGGGGCTACACTGAAGCTTTCTTT
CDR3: CASSQEERGYTEAFF

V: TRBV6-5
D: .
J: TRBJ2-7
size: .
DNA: TGTGCCAGCAGTAAACTCGTCGAGGGGGACGAGCAGTACTTC
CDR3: CASSKLVEGDEQYF

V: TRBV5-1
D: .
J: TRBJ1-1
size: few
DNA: TGCGCCAGCAGCTTTCCCCCGAACACTGAAGCTTTCTTT
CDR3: CASSFPPNTEAFF

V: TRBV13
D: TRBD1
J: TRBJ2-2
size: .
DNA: TGTGCCAGCAGCTGGACCCGGACAGGGGGCAACACCGGGGAGCTGTTTTTT
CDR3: CASSWTRTGGNTGELFF

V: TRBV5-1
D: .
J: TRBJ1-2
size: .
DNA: TGCGCCAGCAGCTTAAACAGGGATTCCGGCTATGGCTACACCTTC
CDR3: CASSLNRDSGYGYTF

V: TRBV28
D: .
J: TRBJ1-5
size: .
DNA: TGTGCCAGCACGGGGGGGGATTGGCAGCCCCAGCATTTT
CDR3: CASTGGDWQPQHF

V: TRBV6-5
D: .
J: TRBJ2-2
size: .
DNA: TGTGCCAGCAGTTACCGACGGAACACCGGGGAGCTGTTTTTT
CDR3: CASSYRRNTGELFF